This TCR beta chain stems from a study of identical twins. Study conclusions and caveats: The more abundant beta clonotypes in cord blood had fewer insertions, and memory repertoires did not show this.

The authors used template switching to add a universal primer site and gave cDNA unique molecular identifiers. TCRdb itself ran the 5' RACE reads through MiXCR, one entry per CDR3 protein. The table includes 250,000 to 300,000 distinct CDR3 sequences, roughly 9.7% detected once. Comment on this clonotype: The antigen remains unidentified.

The donor group consisted entirely of healthy Caucasians. The CDR3 is 19 amino acids. Germline-derived CDR1 and CDR2 are SGHRS and YFSETQ. The ends lost 8 bases at V and 5 bases at J; junction bases unmatched: 21. This same sample was also part of a study on yellow fever vaccine responses in identical twins.

This chain connects TRBV5-1 to TRBJ2-1; TRBD2 matches at 11 bases. The sequenced sample consisted of CD8+ T cells sorted from blood. This clonotype was obtained from a woman between 18 and 29 years old in good health. CDR3 sequence reads: CASTLGLAGGRGWNNEQFF. In nucleotides, the CDR3 is TGCGCCAGTACCCTCGGGCTAGCGGGGGGCCGAGGATGGAACAATGAGCAGTTCTTC.